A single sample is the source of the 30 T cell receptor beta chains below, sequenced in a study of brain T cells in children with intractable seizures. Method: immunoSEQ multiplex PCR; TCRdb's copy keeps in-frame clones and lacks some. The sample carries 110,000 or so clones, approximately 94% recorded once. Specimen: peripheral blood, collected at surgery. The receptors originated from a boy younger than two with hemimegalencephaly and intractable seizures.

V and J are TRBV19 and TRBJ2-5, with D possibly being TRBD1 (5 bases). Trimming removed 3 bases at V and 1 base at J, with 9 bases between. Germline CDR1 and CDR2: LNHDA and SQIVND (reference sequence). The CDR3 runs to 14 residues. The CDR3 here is CASSIGAFQETQYF. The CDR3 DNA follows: TGTGCCAGTAGTATTGGGGCGTTCCAAGAGACCCAGTACTTC.

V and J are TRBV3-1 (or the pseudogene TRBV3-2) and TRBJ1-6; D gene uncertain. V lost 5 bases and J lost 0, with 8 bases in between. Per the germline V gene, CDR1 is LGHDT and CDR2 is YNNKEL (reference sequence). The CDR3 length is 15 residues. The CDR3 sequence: CASSDESSYNSPLHF. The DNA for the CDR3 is TGTGCCAGCAGCGACGAGAGCTCCTATAATTCACCCCTCCACTTT.

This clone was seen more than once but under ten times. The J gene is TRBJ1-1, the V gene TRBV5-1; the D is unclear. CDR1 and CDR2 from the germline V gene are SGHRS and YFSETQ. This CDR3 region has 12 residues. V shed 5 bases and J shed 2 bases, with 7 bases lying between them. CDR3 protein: CASRRFNTEAFF. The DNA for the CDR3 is TGCGCCAGCAGACGGTTTAACACTGAAGCTTTCTTT.

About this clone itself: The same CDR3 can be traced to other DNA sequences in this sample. CDR3 amino acids: CASSPRQVTDTQYF. The CDR3 DNA reads TGTGCCAGCAGCCCCCGACAGGTCACAGATACGCAGTATTTT. The genes are TRBV9 and TRBJ2-3; maybe TRBD1 (6 bases). Trimming removed 4 bases from V and 2 bases from J, with 11 bases in between. CDR3 length equals 14 residues. From germline, CDR1 is SGDLS and CDR2 YYNGEE.

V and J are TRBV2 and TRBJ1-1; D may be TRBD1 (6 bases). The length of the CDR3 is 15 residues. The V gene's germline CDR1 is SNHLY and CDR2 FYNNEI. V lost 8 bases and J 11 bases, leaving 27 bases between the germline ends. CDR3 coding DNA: TGTGCCAGCCAATGGTTCCGGGACATTGAGCTGGTGGCTTTCTTT. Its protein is CASQWFRDIELVAFF.

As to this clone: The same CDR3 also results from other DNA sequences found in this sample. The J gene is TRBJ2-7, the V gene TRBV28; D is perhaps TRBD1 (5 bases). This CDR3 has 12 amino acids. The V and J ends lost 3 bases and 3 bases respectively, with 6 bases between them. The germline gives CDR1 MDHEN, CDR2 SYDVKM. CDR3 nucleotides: TGTGCCAGCAGTTTCAGGGTCTACGAGCAGTACTTC. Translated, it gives CASSFRVYEQYF.

The CDR3 protein is CASSPTGIYEQYF. The CDR3 DNA reads TGCGCCAGCAGCCCGACAGGGATCTACGAGCAGTACTTC. V and J are TRBV5-1 and TRBJ2-7; TRBD1 agrees at 7 bases. Germline assignment: CDR1 SGHRS and CDR2 YFSETQ. The CDR3 loop spans 13 amino acids. Unmatched junction bases numbered 4, after V lost 4 bases and J lost 3 bases.

CDR3 protein: CASGGQGNSPLHF. The CDR3 nucleotides are TGCGCCAGCGGGGGACAGGGGAATTCACCCCTCCACTTT. V and J are TRBV10-1 and TRBJ1-6; 10 bases line up with TRBD1. This CDR3 has 13 amino acids. The germline CDR1 and CDR2 sequences are WNHNN and SYGVQD (reference sequence). The V segment lost 8 bases and the J segment 7 bases; nucleotides outside the gene matches: 2.

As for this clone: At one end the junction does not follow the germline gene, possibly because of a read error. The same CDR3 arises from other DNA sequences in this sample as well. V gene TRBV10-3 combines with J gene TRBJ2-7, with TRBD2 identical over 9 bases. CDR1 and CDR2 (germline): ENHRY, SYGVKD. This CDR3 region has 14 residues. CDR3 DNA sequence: TGTGCCATCAGGCAGCGGGAGGAGTTTAACGAGCAATACTTC. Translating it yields CAIRQREEFNEQYF.

Here the CDR3 DNA reads TGTGCCAGCAAGGACCTCTCCTACAATGAGCAGTTCTTC. It translates to CASKDLSYNEQFF. The V call is TRBV12-3 or TRBV12-4, the J call TRBJ2-1; D unclear. The CDR3 has 13 amino acids. V was pared by 7 bases and J by 0 bases, with 7 bases between.

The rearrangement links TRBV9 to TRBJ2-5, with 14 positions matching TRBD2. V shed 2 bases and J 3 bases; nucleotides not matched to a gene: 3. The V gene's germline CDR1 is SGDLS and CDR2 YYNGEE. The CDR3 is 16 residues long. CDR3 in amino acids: CASSVWGLAGEETQYF. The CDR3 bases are TGTGCCAGCAGCGTTTGGGGACTAGCGGGAGAAGAGACCCAGTACTTC.

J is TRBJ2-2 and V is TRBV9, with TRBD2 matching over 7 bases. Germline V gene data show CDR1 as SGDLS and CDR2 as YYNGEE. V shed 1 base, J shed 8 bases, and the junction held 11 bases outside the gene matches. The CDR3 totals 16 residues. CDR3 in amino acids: CASSVRGVAVLGELFF. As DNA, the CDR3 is TGTGCCAGCAGCGTACGGGGGGTTGCGGTACTAGGGGAGCTGTTTTTT.

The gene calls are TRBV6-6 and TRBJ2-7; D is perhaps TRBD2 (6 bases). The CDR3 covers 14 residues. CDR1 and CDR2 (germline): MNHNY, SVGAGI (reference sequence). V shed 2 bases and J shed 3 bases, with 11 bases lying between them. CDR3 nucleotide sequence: TGTGCCAGCAGTTACGGGGGGACCCACTACGAGCAGTACTTC. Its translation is CASSYGGTHYEQYF.

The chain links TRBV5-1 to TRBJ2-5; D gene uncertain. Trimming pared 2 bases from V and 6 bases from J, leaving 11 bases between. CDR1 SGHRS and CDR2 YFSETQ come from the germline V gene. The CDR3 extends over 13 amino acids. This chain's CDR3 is CASSFDQAKTQYF. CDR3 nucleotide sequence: TGCGCCAGCAGCTTCGACCAAGCCAAGACCCAGTACTTC.

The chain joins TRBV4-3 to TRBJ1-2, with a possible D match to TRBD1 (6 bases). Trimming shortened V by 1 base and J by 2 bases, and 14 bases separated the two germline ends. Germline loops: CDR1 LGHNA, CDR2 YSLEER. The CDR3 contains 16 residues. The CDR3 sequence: CASSQVGGLSNYGYTF. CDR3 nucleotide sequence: TGCGCCAGCAGCCAAGTGGGGGGCCTCTCAAACTATGGCTACACCTTC.

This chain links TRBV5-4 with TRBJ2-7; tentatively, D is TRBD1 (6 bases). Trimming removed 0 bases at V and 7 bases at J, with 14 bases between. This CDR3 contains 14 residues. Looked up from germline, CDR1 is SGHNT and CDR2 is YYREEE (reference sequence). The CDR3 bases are TGTGCCAGCAGCTTGGATACAGGGAGTAGGGAGCAGTACTTC. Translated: CASSLDTGSREQYF.

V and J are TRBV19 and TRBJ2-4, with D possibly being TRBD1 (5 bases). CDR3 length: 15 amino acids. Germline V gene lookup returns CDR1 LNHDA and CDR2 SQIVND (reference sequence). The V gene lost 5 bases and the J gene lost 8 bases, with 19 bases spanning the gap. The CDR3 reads CASSVPAGFGDIQYF. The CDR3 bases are TGTGCCAGTAGTGTGCCGGCAGGGTTTGGGGACATTCAGTACTTC. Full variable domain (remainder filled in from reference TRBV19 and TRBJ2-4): DGGITQSPKYLFRKEGQNVTLSCEQNLNHDAMYWYRQDPGQGLRLIYYSQIVNDFQKGDIAEGYSVSREKKESFPLTVTSAQKNPTAFYLCASSVPAGFGDIQYFGAGTRLSVL.

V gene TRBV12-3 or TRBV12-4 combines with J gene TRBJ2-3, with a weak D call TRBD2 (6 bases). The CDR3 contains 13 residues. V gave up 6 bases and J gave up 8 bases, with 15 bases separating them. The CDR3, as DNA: TGTGCCAGCAGGATCGGGAGCCGGGGTACGCAGTATTTT. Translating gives CASRIGSRGTQYF.

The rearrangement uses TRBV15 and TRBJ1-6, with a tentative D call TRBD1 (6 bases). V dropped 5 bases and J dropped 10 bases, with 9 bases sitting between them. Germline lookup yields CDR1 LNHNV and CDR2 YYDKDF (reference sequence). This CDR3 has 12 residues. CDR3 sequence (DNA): TGTGCCACCAGCCCCGACAGGTCACCCCTCCACTTT. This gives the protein CATSPDRSPLHF.

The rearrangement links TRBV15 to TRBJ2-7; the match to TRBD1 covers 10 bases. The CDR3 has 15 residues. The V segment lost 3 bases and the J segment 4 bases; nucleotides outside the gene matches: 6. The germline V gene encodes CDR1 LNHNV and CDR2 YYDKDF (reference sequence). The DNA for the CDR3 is TGTGCCACCAGCAGGGTCGGGACAGGGGAATACGAGCAGTACTTC. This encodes CATSRVGTGEYEQYF.

CDR3 in DNA: TGTGCCAGCAGTTACACCGTCGGGGTAGGATACGAGCAGTACTTC. As protein: CASSYTVGVGYEQYF. The V call is TRBV6-5, the J call TRBJ2-7, with a weak D call TRBD2 (5 bases). CDR3 length: 15 residues. Deletions cut 2 bases from V and 4 bases from J, with 15 bases between. Per the germline V gene, CDR1 is MNHEY and CDR2 is SVGAGI.

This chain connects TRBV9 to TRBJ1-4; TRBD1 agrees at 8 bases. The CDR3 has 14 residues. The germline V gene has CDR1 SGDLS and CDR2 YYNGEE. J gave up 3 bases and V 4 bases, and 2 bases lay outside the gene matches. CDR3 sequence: CASSLQGANEKLFF. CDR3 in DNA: TGTGCCAGCAGCCTACAGGGGGCTAATGAAAAACTGTTTTTT. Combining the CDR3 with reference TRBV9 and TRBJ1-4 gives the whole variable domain DSGVTQTPKHLITATGQRVTLRCSPRSGDLSVYWYQQSLDQGLQFLIQYYNGEERAKGNILERFSAQQFPDLHSELNLSSLELGDSALYFCASSLQGANEKLFFGSGTQLSVL.

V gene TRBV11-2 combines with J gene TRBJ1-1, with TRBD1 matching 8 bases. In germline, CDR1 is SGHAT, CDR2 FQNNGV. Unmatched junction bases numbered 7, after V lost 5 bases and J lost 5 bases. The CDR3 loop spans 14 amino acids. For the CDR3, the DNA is TGTGCCAGCAGCCGATCAGGGGGCGGGACTGAAGCTTTCTTT. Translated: CASSRSGGGTEAFF.

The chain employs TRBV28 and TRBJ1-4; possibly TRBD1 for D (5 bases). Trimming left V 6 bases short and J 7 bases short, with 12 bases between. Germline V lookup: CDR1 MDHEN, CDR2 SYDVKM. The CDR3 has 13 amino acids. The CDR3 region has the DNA TGTGCCAGCAGGCGATGGGGGGGTGAAAAACTGTTTTTT. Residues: CASRRWGGEKLFF.

The CDR3 coding sequence is TGTGCCAGCAGGGGGGACGTCCGATATTCCTACGAGCAGTACTTC. This gives the protein CASRGDVRYSYEQYF. The chain employs TRBV6-5 and TRBJ2-7; the D call may be TRBD1 or TRBD2 (5 bases each). Germline-derived CDR1 and CDR2 are MNHEY and SVGAGI. V lost 6 bases, J lost 1 base, and 16 bases lay in between. The CDR3 covers 15 residues.

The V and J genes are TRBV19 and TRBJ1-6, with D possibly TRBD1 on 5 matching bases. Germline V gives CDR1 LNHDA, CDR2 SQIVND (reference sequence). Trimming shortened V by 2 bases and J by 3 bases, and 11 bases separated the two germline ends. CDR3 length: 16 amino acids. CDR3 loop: CASSIYGRVYNSPLHF. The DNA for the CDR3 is TGTGCCAGTAGTATATACGGCAGGGTCTATAATTCACCCCTCCACTTT.

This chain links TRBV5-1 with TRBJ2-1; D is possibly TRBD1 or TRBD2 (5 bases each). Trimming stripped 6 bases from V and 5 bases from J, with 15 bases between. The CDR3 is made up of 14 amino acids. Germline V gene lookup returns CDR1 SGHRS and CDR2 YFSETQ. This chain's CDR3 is CASTNPGTHNEQFF. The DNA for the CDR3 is TGCGCCAGCACCAACCCCGGGACGCACAATGAGCAGTTCTTC. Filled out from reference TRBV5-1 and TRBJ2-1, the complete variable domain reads KAGVTQTPRYLIKTRGQQVTLSCSPISGHRSVSWYQQTPGQGLQFLFEYFSETQRNKGNFPGRFSGRQFSNSRSEMNVSTLELGDSALYLCASTNPGTHNEQFFGPGTRLTVL.

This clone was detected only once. The CDR3 DNA reads TGTGCCAGCAGTTCCCTCGGTGGGCGGGACTATGGCTACACCTTC. Protein: CASSSLGGRDYGYTF. The rearrangement links TRBV27 to TRBJ1-2; D is unresolved. Trimming shortened V by 4 bases and J by 3 bases, and 15 bases separated the two germline ends. This CDR3 comprises 15 residues. Germline lookup yields CDR1 MNHEY and CDR2 SMNVEV (reference sequence).

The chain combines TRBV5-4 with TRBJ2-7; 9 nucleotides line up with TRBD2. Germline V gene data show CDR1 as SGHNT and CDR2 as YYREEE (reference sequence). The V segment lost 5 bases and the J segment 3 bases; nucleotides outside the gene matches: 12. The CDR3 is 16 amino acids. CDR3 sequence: CASSHGVSGSGYEQYF. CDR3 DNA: TGTGCCAGCAGTCATGGGGTTAGCGGGAGCGGCTACGAGCAGTACTTC.

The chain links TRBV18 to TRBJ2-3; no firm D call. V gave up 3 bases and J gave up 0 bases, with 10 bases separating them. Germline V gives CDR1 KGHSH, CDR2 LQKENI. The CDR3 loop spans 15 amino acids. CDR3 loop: CASSPPAKSTDTQYF. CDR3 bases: TGTGCCAGCTCACCTCCAGCGAAGAGCACAGATACGCAGTATTTT.